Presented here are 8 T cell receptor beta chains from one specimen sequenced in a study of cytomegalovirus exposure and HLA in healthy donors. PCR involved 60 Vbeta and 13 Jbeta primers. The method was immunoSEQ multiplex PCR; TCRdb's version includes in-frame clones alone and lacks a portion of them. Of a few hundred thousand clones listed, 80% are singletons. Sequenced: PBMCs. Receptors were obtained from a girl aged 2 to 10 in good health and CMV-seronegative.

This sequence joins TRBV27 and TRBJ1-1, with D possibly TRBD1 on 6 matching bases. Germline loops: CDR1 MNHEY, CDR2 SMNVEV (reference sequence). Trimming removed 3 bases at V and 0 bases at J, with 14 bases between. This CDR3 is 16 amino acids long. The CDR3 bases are TGTGCCAGCAGTTTGGGGGCCACAGAATTGAACACTGAAGCTTTCTTT. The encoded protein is CASSLGATELNTEAFF.

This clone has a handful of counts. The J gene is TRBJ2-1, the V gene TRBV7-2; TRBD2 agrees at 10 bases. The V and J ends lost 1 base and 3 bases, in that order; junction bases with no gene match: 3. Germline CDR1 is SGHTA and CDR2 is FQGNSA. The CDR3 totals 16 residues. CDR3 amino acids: CASSLGRTSGYNEQFF. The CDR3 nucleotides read TGTGCCAGCAGCTTAGGGCGGACTAGCGGCTACAATGAGCAGTTCTTC.

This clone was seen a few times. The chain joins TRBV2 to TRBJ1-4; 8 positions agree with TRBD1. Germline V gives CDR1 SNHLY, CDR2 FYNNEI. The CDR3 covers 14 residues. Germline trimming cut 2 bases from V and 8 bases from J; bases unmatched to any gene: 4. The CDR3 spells CASSETGGFEKLFF. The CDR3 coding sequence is TGTGCCAGCAGTGAAACAGGGGGATTCGAAAAACTGTTTTTT.

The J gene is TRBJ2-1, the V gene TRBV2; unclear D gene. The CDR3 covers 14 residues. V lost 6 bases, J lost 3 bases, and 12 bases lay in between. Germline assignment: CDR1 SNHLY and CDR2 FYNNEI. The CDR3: CASRATFFYNEQFF. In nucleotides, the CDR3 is TGTGCCAGCAGGGCAACATTCTTCTACAATGAGCAGTTCTTC.

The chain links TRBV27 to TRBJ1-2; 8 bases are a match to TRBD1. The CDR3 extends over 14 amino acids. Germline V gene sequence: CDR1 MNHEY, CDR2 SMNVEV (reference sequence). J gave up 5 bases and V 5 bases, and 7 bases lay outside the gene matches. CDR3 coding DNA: TGTGCCAGCAGTCCGGTGACAGGGGCTTATGGCTACACCTTC. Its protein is CASSPVTGAYGYTF.

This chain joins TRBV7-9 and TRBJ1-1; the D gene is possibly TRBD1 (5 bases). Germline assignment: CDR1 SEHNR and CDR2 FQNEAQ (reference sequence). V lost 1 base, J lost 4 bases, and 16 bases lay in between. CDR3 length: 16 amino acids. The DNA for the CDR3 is TGTGCCAGCAGCTTAGGGGCAGGGTCGTTGCGCACTGAAGCTTTCTTT. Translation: CASSLGAGSLRTEAFF.

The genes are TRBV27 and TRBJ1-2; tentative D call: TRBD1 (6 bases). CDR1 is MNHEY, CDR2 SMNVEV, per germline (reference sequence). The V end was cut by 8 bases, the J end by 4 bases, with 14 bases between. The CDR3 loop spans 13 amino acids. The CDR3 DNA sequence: TGTGCCAGCGGGACAACGGACAGCTATGGCTACACCTTC. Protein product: CASGTTDSYGYTF.

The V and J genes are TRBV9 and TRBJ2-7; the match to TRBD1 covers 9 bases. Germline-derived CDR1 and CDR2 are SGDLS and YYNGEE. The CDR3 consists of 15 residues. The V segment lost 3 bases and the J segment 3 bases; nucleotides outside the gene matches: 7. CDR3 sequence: CASSEDRGRSYEQYF. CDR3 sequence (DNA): TGTGCCAGCAGCGAGGACAGGGGAAGGAGCTACGAGCAGTACTTC.